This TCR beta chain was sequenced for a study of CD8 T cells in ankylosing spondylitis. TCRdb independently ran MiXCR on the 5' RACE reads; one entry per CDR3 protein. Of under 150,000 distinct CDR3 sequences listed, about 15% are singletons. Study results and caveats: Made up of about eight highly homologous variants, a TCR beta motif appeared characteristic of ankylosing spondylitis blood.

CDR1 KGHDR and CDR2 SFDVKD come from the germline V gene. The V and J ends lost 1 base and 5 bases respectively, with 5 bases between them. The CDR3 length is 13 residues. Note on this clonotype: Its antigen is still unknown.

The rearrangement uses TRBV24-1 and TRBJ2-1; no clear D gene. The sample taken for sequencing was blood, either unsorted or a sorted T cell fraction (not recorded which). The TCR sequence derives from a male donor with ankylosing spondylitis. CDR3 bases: TGTGCCACCAGTGATTTAAGAGACAATGAGCAGTTCTTC. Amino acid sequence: CATSDLRDNEQFF.